This T cell receptor beta chain came from a study of OX40 agonist ivuxolimab in advanced cancers. Points from the study as a whole: Clonal expansion from baseline to week 6 occurred in both CD4+ and CD8+ T cells.

Germline CDR1 reads SGDLS; CDR2 reads YYNGEE. The CDR3 covers 15 residues. V was pared by 2 bases and J by 0 bases, with 10 bases between. Comments on this clone: Antigen: not known.

The assay was immunoSEQ multiplex PCR, and TCRdb's table has in-frame clones only and misses some. The data show about 50,000 clones, about 90% seen once. This clonotype was obtained from an adult with an advanced solid tumor such as melanoma, head and neck, liver or kidney cancer. This material consisted of CD4+ or CD8+ T cells sorted from blood, taken in a trial of the OX40 agonist ivuxolimab. V usage is TRBV9 and J usage is TRBJ2-3; D not resolved. The CDR3 DNA reads TGTGCCAGCAGCGTGTTGGCCGCCAGCACAGATACGCAGTATTTT. This translates into CASSVLAASTDTQYF.